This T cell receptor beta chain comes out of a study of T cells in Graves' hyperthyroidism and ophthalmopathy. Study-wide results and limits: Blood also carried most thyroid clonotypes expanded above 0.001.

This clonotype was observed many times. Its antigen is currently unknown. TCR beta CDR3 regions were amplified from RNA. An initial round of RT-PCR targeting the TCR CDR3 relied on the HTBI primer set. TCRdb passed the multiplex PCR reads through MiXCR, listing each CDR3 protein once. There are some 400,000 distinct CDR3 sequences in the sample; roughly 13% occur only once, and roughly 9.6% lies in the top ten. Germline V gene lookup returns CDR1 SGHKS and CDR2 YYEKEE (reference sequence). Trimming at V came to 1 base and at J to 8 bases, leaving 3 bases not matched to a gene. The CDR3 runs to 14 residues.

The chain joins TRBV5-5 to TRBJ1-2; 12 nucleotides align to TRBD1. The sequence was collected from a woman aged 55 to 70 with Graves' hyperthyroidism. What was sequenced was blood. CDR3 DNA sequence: TGTGCCAGCAGCTTGTGGGACAGGGGGCAAGGCTACACCTTC. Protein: CASSLWDRGQGYTF.